The T cell receptor (beta chain) described here comes from a study of blood T cell repertoires in COVID-19. At the level of the study: T cells, B-cell-depleted T cells, or PBMCs supplied cDNA or gDNA.

In the original analysis: Nucleated cell counts were estimated from reference gene primer amplification. The assay was immunoSEQ multiplex PCR, and TCRdb's table has in-frame clones only and misses some. Clonal size and the V and J genes are those of that table, whereas D and trimming came from the DNA. The table has 98,000 or so clones, roughly 70% seen once. Trimming took 4 bases from V and 1 from J; bases not matched to a gene: 6. The CDR3 runs to 16 residues. Germline CDR1 SGHTS, CDR2 YDEGEE. Sequencing input: peripheral blood. The gene calls are TRBV5-8 and TRBJ1-5; TRBD1 aligns across 9 bases. The TCR comes from a woman in her 40s with acute or convalescent COVID-19. Here the CDR3 DNA reads TGTGCCAGCAGCCTGAGGACAGGGGCAAGCAATCAGCCCCAGCATTTT. It yields the protein CASSLRTGASNQPQHF.